A single sample gave rise to the 18 T cell receptor beta chains below, sequenced in a study of early T cells in non-severe SARS-CoV-2 infection. Using its own MiXCR run on the 5' RACE reads, TCRdb lists one record per CDR3 protein. Here the sample spans approximately 76,000 distinct CDR3 sequences, about 12% being singletons. Input material: whole blood. The receptors were gathered from an adult who was a healthcare worker with PCR-confirmed SARS-CoV-2 infection or an uninfected control (not recorded which).

This clonotype was observed many times. The chain links TRBV7-6 to TRBJ2-7; a weak D match, TRBD1 (6 bases). Trimming took 0 bases from V and 5 from J, leaving 11 bases between them. The germline CDR1 and CDR2 sequences are SGHVS and FNYEAQ. The CDR3 length is 14 residues. CDR3 loop: CASSLAATGNEQYF. The CDR3 DNA reads as TGTGCCAGCAGCTTAGCGGCAACAGGGAACGAGCAGTACTTC.

This clonotype showed up many times. This chain links TRBV30 with TRBJ2-3, with D hard to call. The CDR3 contains 11 residues. The V gene's germline CDR1 is GTSNPN and CDR2 SVGIG (reference sequence). Trimming stripped 3 bases from V and 2 bases from J, with 3 bases between. CDR3 DNA: TGTGCCTGGAGGAACACAGATACGCAGTATTTT. Translated, it gives CAWRNTDTQYF.

CDR3 DNA sequence: TGTGCTAGTGCCCTACCGGGACTAGCGGGACAAGAGACCCAGTACTTC. This encodes CASALPGLAGQETQYF. The chain joins TRBV12-5 to TRBJ2-5, with TRBD2 matching over 13 bases. Germline V gene sequence: CDR1 LGHNT, CDR2 FRNRAP. V dropped 7 bases and J dropped 2; count of bases not matched to a gene: 7. CDR3 length equals 16 residues.

This clonotype was seen only a few times. The CDR3 DNA is TGTGCCAGCAGTCCAAGTAATAGCGGGGCAGATACGCAGTATTTT. This codes for CASSPSNSGADTQYF. V and J are TRBV12-3 or TRBV12-4 and TRBJ2-3; TRBD2 matches 8 bases. The CDR3 length is 15 residues. Losses at the gene ends were 5 bases for V and 4 bases for J; bases not matched to a gene: 8.

The chain couples TRBV20-1 to TRBJ2-3; 9 bases match TRBD2. The CDR3 contains 16 residues. Germline V lookup: CDR1 DFQATT, CDR2 SNEGSKA (reference sequence). V dropped 5 bases and J dropped 6; count of bases not matched to a gene: 15. DNA for the CDR3: TGCAGTGCTCTTACGGGACTAGCAGAGGGAGGGGATACGCAGTATTTT. Protein sequence: CSALTGLAEGGDTQYF.

The V gene is TRBV10-2, the J gene TRBJ2-1; no clear D gene. This CDR3 has 11 amino acids. Germline CDR1 WSHSY, CDR2 SAAADI. V lost 2 bases to trimming and J lost 11 bases, with 7 bases between them. CDR3: CASSERAQQFF. The CDR3 DNA follows: TGCGCCAGCAGTGAGCGGGCCCAGCAGTTCTTC.

This clonotype was counted only a few times. CDR3 DNA sequence: TGCAGCGGCCTCGTACCGGGACACGTGAACACTGAAGCTTTCTTT. Amino acid sequence: CSGLVPGHVNTEAFF. This chain joins TRBV29-1 and TRBJ1-1, with D possibly matching TRBD1 (6 bases). Trimming took off 7 bases at V and 0 bases at J, with 18 bases between the two ends. The CDR3 consists of 15 residues. Per germline, CDR1 SQVTM and CDR2 ANQGSEA.

As concerns this clonotype: A read error may produce the germline difference seen at one junction end. V and J are TRBV7-6 and TRBJ1-5; D remains unclear. The CDR3 spans 15 residues. Per the germline V gene, CDR1 is SGHVS and CDR2 is FNYEAQ. CDR3 amino acids: CASSLGSGSNQPQHF. CDR3 nucleotide sequence: TGTGCCAGCAGTTTAGGTAGTGGTAGCAATCAGCCCCAGCATTTT.

This sequence joins TRBV6-1 and TRBJ1-2; D not resolved. The CDR3 is made up of 15 amino acids. Per the germline V gene, CDR1 is MNHNS and CDR2 is SASEGT. V was trimmed by 5 bases and J by 5 bases, leaving 18 bases between them. CDR3 coding DNA: TGTGCCAGCAGTCGTACAGATACCTCTCGTTATGGCTACACCTTC. It translates to CASSRTDTSRYGYTF.

The V and J genes are TRBV20-1 and TRBJ1-2; 7 nucleotides agree with TRBD1. Losses at the gene ends were 5 bases for V and 5 bases for J; bases not matched to a gene: 8. CDR1 is DFQATT and CDR2 is SNEGSKA in the germline V gene (reference sequence). The length of the CDR3 is 13 residues. The CDR3 sequence is CSARLGTVYGYTF. The CDR3 DNA reads TGCAGTGCTCGCCTGGGGACAGTTTATGGCTACACCTTC.

Of note for this clonotype: A much larger clone sits a single nucleotide away, making a read error possible. This chain connects TRBV18 to TRBJ2-1, with D perhaps TRBD1 (6 bases). The CDR3 consists of 12 residues. Germline CDR1 reads KGHSH; CDR2 reads LQKENI. This chain's CDR3 is CTSSPQGDEQFF. DNA of the CDR3: TGTACCAGCTCGCCACAGGGAGATGAGCAGTTCTTC. Together with reference TRBV18 and TRBJ2-1, the CDR3 gives the full variable domain: NAGVMQNPRHLVRRRGQEARLRCSPMKGHSHVYWYRQLPEEGLKFMVYLQKENIIDESGMPKERFSAEFPKEGPSILRIQQVVRGDSAAYFCTSSPQGDEQFFGPGTRLTVL.

In this sample, this clonotype turned up many times. The chain couples TRBV11-3 to TRBJ2-2, with a possible D match to TRBD2 (6 bases). This CDR3 contains 14 residues. The V gene's germline CDR1 is SGHNT and CDR2 YENEEA. V lost 5 bases, J lost 6 bases, and 13 bases lay in between. CDR3 in amino acids: CASSAREQPGELFF. CDR3 DNA sequence: TGTGCCAGCAGCGCCCGGGAGCAACCCGGGGAGCTGTTTTTT.

This clonotype came up a few times. The V and J genes are TRBV29-1 and TRBJ2-3; D is uncertain. The CDR3 consists of 13 residues. Trimming left V 4 bases short and J 5 bases short, with 13 bases between. The germline V gene has CDR1 SQVTM and CDR2 ANQGSEA. The CDR3 protein is CSVGLVVKDTQYF. CDR3 coding DNA: TGCAGCGTTGGGCTAGTAGTGAAAGATACGCAGTATTTT.

This clonotype occurred a few times. The CDR3 protein is CASSDRAGQPQYF. CDR3 DNA sequence: TGCGCCAGCAGTGACAGGGCGGGACAGCCCCAGTATTTT. The gene calls are TRBV10-2 and TRBJ1-5; possibly TRBD1 for D (7 bases). TRBJ2-3 explains the end of the DNA better; the J call may be wrong. Germline V lookup: CDR1 WSHSY, CDR2 SAAADI. The CDR3 sequence is 13 residues long.

This clonotype has a count of ten or more. The chain combines TRBV6-1 with TRBJ1-1; 7 bases are a match to TRBD1. The J segment lost 1 base and the V segment lost 8 bases, leaving 7 bases of the junction unmatched. The CDR3 sequence is 14 residues long. Germline V CDR1 and CDR2: MNHNS, SASEGT. The CDR3 DNA reads as TGTGCCAGCTCCCCTGGACAGGAGAACACTGAAGCTTTCTTT. It codes for CASSPGQENTEAFF.

Of note for this clonotype: A much larger clone sits a single nucleotide away, making a read error possible. The chain couples TRBV12-3 or TRBV12-4 to TRBJ1-3; D is unresolved. This CDR3 region has 12 residues. Here the CDR3 reads CTSSFPGNTIYF. The DNA for the CDR3 is TGTACCAGCAGTTTCCCAGGAAACACCATATATTTT.

This clonotype was seen ten or more times. The chain carries TRBV12-3 or TRBV12-4 and TRBJ1-1, with unresolved D. Between the trimmed V and J ends, which lost 1 base and 5 bases, there was a span of 8 bases. The CDR3 spans 13 residues. DNA for the CDR3: TGTGCCAGCAGTTTAGGGGGTACAACTGAAGCTTTCTTT. Its translation: CASSLGGTTEAFF.

There are many counts of this clonotype. The rearrangement joins TRBV9 to TRBJ2-7, with a possible D match to TRBD2 (5 bases). The CDR3 loop spans 15 amino acids. Trimming removed 4 bases from V and 0 bases from J, with 14 bases in between. The germline CDR1 and CDR2 sequences are SGDLS and YYNGEE. As DNA, the CDR3 is TGTGCCAGCAGCCAGACCCAGCGGAGCTCCTACGAGCAGTACTTC. Translation gives CASSQTQRSSYEQYF.